This is a list of T cell receptor beta chains from one sample in a study of PD-L1 blockade in urothelial cancer. TCRdb keeps only in-frame clones here, not all; method: immunoSEQ multiplex PCR. In the table there are 90,000 to 100,000 clones, around 90% of which are singletons. The starting material was PBMCs, obtained around atezolizumab (anti-PD-L1) treatment. The source of these receptors is a man between 60 and 70 years old with urothelial cancer. The CDR3 runs from the conserved cysteine through the conserved F or W.

>15|TRBV10-3|TRBJ2-7
CAISESRYLSYEQYF
>12|TRBV2|TRBJ2-5
CATSREAETQYF
>16|TRBV5-1|TRBJ2-1
CASSLIAGGSYNEQFF
>15|TRBV18|TRBJ2-7
CASSPAAGVAYEQYF
>15|TRBV5-1|TRBJ2-1
CASSLMGQSYNEQFF
>19|TRBV7-9|TRBJ2-5
CASSHGRTSAGGSQETQYF
>14|TRBV6-1|TRBJ2-1
CASSEGGQNNEQFF
>14|TRBV6-5|TRBJ2-2
CASSPEANTGELFF
>18|TRBV5-1|TRBJ2-3
CASSSRGLAGGRVDTQYF
>15|TRBV23-1|TRBJ2-1
CASTRTSGTDNEQFF
>16|TRBV5-4|TRBJ2-2
CASSRPGQGNTGELFF
>14|TRBV4-3|TRBJ2-5
CASSQVRGQETQYF
>13|TRBV4-2|TRBJ1-2
CASSQDEGAPYTF
>13|TRBV27|TRBJ1-1
CASSLSDYTEAFF
>18|TRBV18|TRBJ2-1
CASSPRLAGKAGYNEQFF
>14|TRBV2|TRBJ2-3
CAGRTGISTDTQYF
>17|TRBV27|TRBJ2-2
CASSPRLLAGGPGELFF
>15|TRBV21-1|TRBJ2-5
CASSTLYRAEETQYF
>11|TRBV6-6|TRBJ2-1
CASTTLAEQFF
>12|TRBV9|TRBJ2-2
CASSGTGFELFF
>18|TRBV19|TRBJ2-6
CASSLGRQGLSGANVLTF
>14|TRBV6-5|TRBJ1-2
CASSFDRGPYGYTF
>14|TRBV29-1|TRBJ2-3
CSVARQGAGDTQYF
>14|TRBV5-4|TRBJ2-1
CASSLVGGENEQFF
>12|TRBV6-5|TRBJ1-1
CASSPGVGEAFF
>15|TRBV13|TRBJ2-7
CASSRRDGSSYEQYF
>16|TRBV6-4|TRBJ2-7
CARMGDAGGNSYEQYF
>17|TRBV5-4|TRBJ2-1
CASSLTGTGTFYNEQFF
>15|TRBV5-1|TRBJ1-3
CASSWGDRDGNTIYF
>16|TRBV9|TRBJ1-6
CASSGQGSSYNSPLHF
>15|TRBV11-3|TRBJ2-3
CASSLVALAGGILYF
>16|TRBV7-2|TRBJ2-2
CASSIGTSGEVGELFF
>16|TRBV5-4|TRBJ2-1
CASSSSGGLPYNEQFF
>13|TRBV7-3|TRBJ2-7
CASSRDLTYEQYF
>11|TRBV25-1|TRBJ2-7
CASSRGNEQYF
>14|TRBV10-3|TRBJ2-2
CAISGVTNTGELFF
>13|TRBV6-1|TRBJ1-4
CASSARTGEKLFF
>14|TRBV7-2|TRBJ1-5
CASSLFRANQPQHF
>13|TRBV5-1|TRBJ1-4
CASGTGGSEKLFF
>15|TRBV6-6|TRBJ2-7
CASSYPGQGGDEQYF
>14|TRBV7-9|TRBJ1-4
CASSPNQGHEKLFF
>15|TRBV4-1|TRBJ2-3
CASSQDRIRGGGKYF
>15|TRBV2|TRBJ2-2
CASSELVANTGELFF
>15|TRBV6-5|TRBJ2-3
CASSYAGGRTDTQYF
>13|TRBV6-5|TRBJ1-2
CASTATADYGYTF
>17|TRBV7-2|TRBJ2-3
CASRAGTSGGHGDTQYF
>15|TRBV11-2|TRBJ2-3
CASSSRGLAADTQYF
>12|TRBV21-1|TRBJ1-2
CASSKMGAGYTF